Below, one TCR beta chain is given with its context. Via MiXCR, TCRdb re-called the RT-PCR reads, giving one row per CDR3 protein. Here the sample spans around 790,000 distinct CDR3 sequences, around 20% being singletons. Trimming took 4 bases from V and 9 from J, leaving 13 bases between them. This CDR3 comprises 13 residues. The germline CDR1 and CDR2 sequences are MNHEY and SVGAGI. The data are from a study of response to subunit inactivated influenza vaccine. The receptor's source is a man aged 50 to 60 who received an inactivated influenza vaccine. This specimen consisted of PBMCs from blood, obtained 4 to 6 days after vaccination. The chain uses TRBV6-5 and TRBJ1-5; no clear D. The CDR3: CASSSDTWGPQHF. Here the CDR3 DNA reads TGTGCCAGCAGTTCGGATACGTGGGGGCCCCAGCATTTT.